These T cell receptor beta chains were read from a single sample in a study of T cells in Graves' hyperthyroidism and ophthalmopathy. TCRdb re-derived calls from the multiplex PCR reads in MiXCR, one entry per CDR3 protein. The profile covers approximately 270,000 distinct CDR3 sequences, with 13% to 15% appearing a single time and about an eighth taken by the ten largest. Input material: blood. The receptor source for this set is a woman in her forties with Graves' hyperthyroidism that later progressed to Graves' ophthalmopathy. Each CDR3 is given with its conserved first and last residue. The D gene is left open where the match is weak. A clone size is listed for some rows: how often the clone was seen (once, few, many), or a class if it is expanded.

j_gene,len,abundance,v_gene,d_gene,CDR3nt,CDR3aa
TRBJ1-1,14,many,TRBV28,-,TGTGCCAGCAGTTACCTCGACCTGGACGCTGAAGCTTTCTTT,CASSYLDLDAEAFF
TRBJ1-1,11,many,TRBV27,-,TGTGCCACTCGAAGTCGAACTGAAGCTTTCTTT,CATRSRTEAFF
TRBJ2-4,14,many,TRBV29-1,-,TGCAGCGTTGTCTCGGGTTTAGCCAAAAACATTCAGTACTTC,CSVVSGLAKNIQYF
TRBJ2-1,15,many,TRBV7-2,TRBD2,TGTGCCAGCAGCCCGGGTATTACGGGAGGAAATGAGCAGTTCTTC,CASSPGITGGNEQFF
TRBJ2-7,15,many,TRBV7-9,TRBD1,TGTGCCAGCAGCTTAGAGACAGGGCGCGGCTACGAGCAGTACTTC,CASSLETGRGYEQYF
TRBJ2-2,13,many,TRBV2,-,TGTGCCAGCAGGGGGCTGAACACCGGGGAGCTGTTTTTT,CASRGLNTGELFF
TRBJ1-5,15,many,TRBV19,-,TGTGCCAGTAGTATCCAGTCACACTTCAATCAGCCCCAGCATTTT,CASSIQSHFNQPQHF
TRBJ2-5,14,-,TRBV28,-,TGTGCCAGCTCCCGAGGAGGAGGTGGAGAGACCCAGTACTTC,CASSRGGGGETQYF
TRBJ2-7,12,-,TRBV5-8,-,TGTGCCAGCAGCTATCCGGGGGCCGAGCAGTACTTC,CASSYPGAEQYF
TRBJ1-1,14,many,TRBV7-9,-,TGTGCCAGCAGCTTTCAGGTCAGGAACACTGAAGCTTTCTTT,CASSFQVRNTEAFF
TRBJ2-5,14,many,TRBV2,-,TGTGCCAGCAGTGAAGCTGTTTTAGGGTTGACCCAGTACTTC,CASSEAVLGLTQYF
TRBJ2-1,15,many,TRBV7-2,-,TGTGCCAGCAGCTTAGACGAGAGCTCCTACAATGAGCAGTTCTTC,CASSLDESSYNEQFF
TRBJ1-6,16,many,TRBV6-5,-,TGTGCCAGCAGTTACTCCGGCAGGGCATATAATTCACCCCTCCACTTT,CASSYSGRAYNSPLHF
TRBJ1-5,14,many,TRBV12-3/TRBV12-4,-,TGTGCCAGCAGTTTCTCGGACAGCAATCAGCCCCAGCATTTT,CASSFSDSNQPQHF
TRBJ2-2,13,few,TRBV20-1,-,TGCAGTGCCCCCCTAACAAACACCGGGGAGCTGTTTTTT,CSAPLTNTGELFF
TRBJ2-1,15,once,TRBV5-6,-,TGTGCCAGCAGCAGAACTCTCTTCCTTTTCCATGAGCAGTTCTTC,CASSRTLFLFHEQFF
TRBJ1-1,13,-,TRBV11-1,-,TGTGCCAGCAGCACTAACTTAGACTCTGAAGCTTTCTTT,CASSTNLDSEAFF
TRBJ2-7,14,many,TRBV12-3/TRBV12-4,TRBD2,TGTGCCAGCACCGAAAGCGGGAGTGTCGACGAGCAGTACTTC,CASTESGSVDEQYF
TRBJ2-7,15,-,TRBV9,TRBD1,TGTGCCAGCAGCGTTCAGGGACAGGGGGCCGGCGAGCAGTACTTC,CASSVQGQGAGEQYF
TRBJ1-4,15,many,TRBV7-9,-,TGTGCCAGCAGCCCGACCGAGAGCGTGAATGAAAAACTGTTTTTT,CASSPTESVNEKLFF
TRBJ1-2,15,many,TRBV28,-,TGTGCCAGCCGACCTGGGGGCTGGGATAACTATGGCTACACCTTC,CASRPGGWDNYGYTF
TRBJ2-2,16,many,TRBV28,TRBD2,TGTGCCAGCGGTAATAGCGGGAGAAAGGCCACCGGGGAGCTGTTTTTT,CASGNSGRKATGELFF
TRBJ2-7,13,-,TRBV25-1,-,TGTGCCAGCTTGGGGCGGACTCCCTACGAGCAGTACTTC,CASLGRTPYEQYF
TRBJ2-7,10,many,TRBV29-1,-,TGCAGCGTTATGATCTACGAGCAGTACTTC,CSVMIYEQYF
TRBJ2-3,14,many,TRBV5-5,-,TGTGCCAGCAGCTTGGTTTTTTCAACAGATACGCAGTATTTT,CASSLVFSTDTQYF
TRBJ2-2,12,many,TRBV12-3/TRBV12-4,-,TGTGCCAGCAGTTCCCCGGCTGGGGAGCTGTTTTTT,CASSSPAGELFF
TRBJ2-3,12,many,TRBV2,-,TGTGCCAGCAGTGTTTTGGCAGATACGCAGTATTTT,CASSVLADTQYF
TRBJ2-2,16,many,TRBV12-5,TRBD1,TGTGCTAGTGGTTTCCTACAGGGGGCGCGAACCGGGGAGCTGTTTTTT,CASGFLQGARTGELFF
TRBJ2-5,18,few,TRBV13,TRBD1,TGTGCCAGCAGCTTAGGAATAACCGGGACAGGGGCGTTAGAGACCCAGTACTTC,CASSLGITGTGALETQYF
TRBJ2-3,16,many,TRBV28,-,TGTGCCAGCAGATCCCTCTACAGAGGGCTAACAGATACGCAGTATTTT,CASRSLYRGLTDTQYF
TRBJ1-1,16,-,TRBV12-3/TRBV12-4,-,TGTGCCAGCAGTACACGTCCTGGGGCCTGGAACACTGAAGCTTTCTTT,CASSTRPGAWNTEAFF
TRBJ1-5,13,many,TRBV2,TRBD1,TGTGCCAGCAGTGGGGACAGGGGTAAGCCCCAGCATTTT,CASSGDRGKPQHF
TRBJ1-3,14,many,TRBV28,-,TGTGCCAGCAGCCCTACGCGGGATGGAAACACCATATATTTT,CASSPTRDGNTIYF
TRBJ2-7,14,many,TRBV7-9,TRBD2,TGTGCCTCCCGGACGGGAGGAACCGGGTACGAGCAGTACTTC,CASRTGGTGYEQYF
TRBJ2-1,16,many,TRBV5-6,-,TGTGCCAGCAGCTTGTATGGCAGTCTTGCCTACAATGAGCAGTTCTTC,CASSLYGSLAYNEQFF
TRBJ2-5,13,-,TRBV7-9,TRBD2,TGTGCCAGCCGGCGGGAGGGAGTGGAGACCCAGTACTTC,CASRREGVETQYF
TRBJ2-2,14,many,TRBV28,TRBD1,TGTGCCAGCATGGGACAGGAGAACACCGGGGAGCTGTTTTTT,CASMGQENTGELFF
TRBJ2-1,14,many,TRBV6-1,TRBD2,TGTGCCAGCAGCCAGACTAGCGGGGGGAATGAGCAGTTCTTC,CASSQTSGGNEQFF
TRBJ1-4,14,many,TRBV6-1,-,TGTGCCAGCAGATTAACGAGGACCAATGAAAAACTGTTTTTT,CASRLTRTNEKLFF
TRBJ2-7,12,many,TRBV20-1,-,TGCAGTGCTAGCGGGAAGTGGTACGAGCAGTACTTC,CSASGKWYEQYF
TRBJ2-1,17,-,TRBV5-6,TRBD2,TGTGCCAGCAGCTTGCTGTCTAGCGGGAGCTATTACAATGAGCAGTTCTTC,CASSLLSSGSYYNEQFF